This T cell receptor (beta chain) originates from a study of blood T cells in healthy people across ages (dated by TCRdb to the mid-2010s). Study-level background: In model experiments, template switching captured roughly one uniquely barcoded TCR beta cDNA molecule for every two T cells. Donors of different ages were randomly distributed across sequencing lanes to avoid experimental bias. Age-related changes in TCR beta repertoire diversity were measured in the study by deep sequencing normalized with unique cDNA molecular identifiers. Donors were grouped into four age groups: young (average roughly 17 years), middle-aged (about 40), aged (around 56) and long-lived (about 89). Two additional independent replicas of 1 million unique cDNA reads from the same blood draw were analyzed for two donors (one aged 18 to 29 and one aged 80 or older).

The donors were roughly 39 Caucasian individuals from Russia, aged roughly 6 to 100 years, who were systemically healthy. Approximately 9 milliliters of peripheral blood were collected from each donor into EDTA-treated Vacutainer tubes. Ficoll-Paque density-gradient centrifugation was used to isolate PBMCs, with at least 6.5 million obtained per sample. Total RNA, at least 6 micrograms per sample, was extracted from PBMCs with Trizol reagent. The percentages of naive CD45RAhigh/CD27high T cells were determined by flow cytometry on a PBMC aliquot from every donor. A note on this clonotype: The antigen it recognizes is unknown. No base-level quality is on record; no much larger clone is a single base apart.

What the study reported, not specific to this receptor: The long-lived group showed more naive CD4+ T cells, fewer expanded clones and increased TCR diversity than the aged group, suggesting age selection. As age increased, observed TCR beta diversity per million T cells dropped in a roughly linear way, and a significant reduction was already evident by age 40. Because the CMV infection status of the donors was unknown, age-related changes in expanded clonotypes may potentially have been confounded. A strong correlation was found between observed TCR beta diversity and the percentage of naive T cells measured by flow cytometry. Estimates of total diversity based on one million sequenced T cells were considered lower bounds and underestimates. Conclusive comparison of naive and antigen-experienced compartments was prevented by the profiling of bulk unsorted PBMCs.

The library came from 5' RACE. Instrument on record: Illumina HiSeq 2500. A second PCR of roughly 7 to 12 cycles was performed with a sample-barcoded 5' primer and a J-beta primer mix. Each TCR beta cDNA molecule received a unique molecular identifier from a template-switch 5' adaptor carrying 12 random nucleotides. Each sample yielded at least 2.5 million CDR3-containing paired-end reads. The Mint cDNA synthesis kit, primed by a TRBC-specific oligonucleotide, was used to synthesize first-strand cDNA from all RNA. All cDNA was treated with uracil-DNA glycosylase and then went through a first 18-cycle PCR with the universal primers M1SS and BC2_uni_R. As for how the authors treated the data: Each sample was normalized by randomly selecting 1 million high-quality reads, each carrying a distinct molecular identifier. Reads with shared molecular identifiers were discarded instead of being binned into consensus sequences. MiTCR, with a Q25 quality threshold and the strictest error-elimination algorithm, was used for CDR3 identification, clonotype clustering and error correction. A nonparametric unseen species model with Euler transformation was used to estimate lower-bound total TCR beta diversity. Starting from the raw public reads, TCRdb applied fastp trimming at Q25, assembled clones with MiXCR and retained in-frame beta chains. Merged by CDR3 protein, the rows form single entries marked with the most common genes and DNA. These V and J calls originate from TCRdb's pipeline instead of the authors' own analysis. The sample includes under 2,000,000 distinct CDR3 sequences, with just under 50% observed a single time. The top ten constitute 2.1% of the sample.

From the germline V gene, CDR1 is SGHTA and CDR2 is FQGNSA. At the junction V is shortened by 0 bases and J by 2 bases, with 20 bases in between. The CDR3 runs 18 residues from the cysteine to the phenylalanine. The read is trimmed to its CDR3 DNA, 54 bases read in frame from base 1. The sequence derives from a woman aged 40 to 49 in good health. This chain is built from TRBV7-2 and TRBJ2-7, and perhaps TRBD1 as D gene, on 5 matching bases. The specimen was blood. The base sequence is TGTGCCAGCAGCTTAGCGCCACCGGTGGGCAGGGTCACCTACGAGCAGTACTTC. Translated, this gives CASSLAPPVGRVTYEQYF.